These T cell receptor beta chains were read from a single sample in a study of identifying expanded T cells in peripheral blood. The assay was immunoSEQ multiplex PCR, and TCRdb's table has in-frame clones only and misses some. The sample includes 100,000 to 150,000 clones, roughly 80% of them seen just once. Material: blood. Receptors were obtained from a person aged 18 to 70 in good health. CDR3s include the opening cysteine and the closing phenylalanine or tryptophan. Clone size, where shown, is once, few, many, or a class for clones that have expanded.

v_gene,abundance,CDR3aa
TRBV30,.,CAWGAGGGGNQPQHF
TRBV10-2,.,CASSDGSGYGYTF
TRBV11-2,.,CASSRTGFGRLNSPLHF
TRBV29-1,.,CSVEGGGISYNEQFF
TRBV28,.,CASSLGGPYGYTF
TRBV6-6,.,CASSEQGGQPQHF
TRBV7-9,.,CASSSDGATKETQYF
TRBV7-6,.,CASSLEISEAFF
TRBV4-1,.,CASSPGSTSRTNEKLFF
TRBV5-6,once,CASSVLSGTYGYTF
TRBV30,few,CAWTPHGNTIYF
TRBV5-6,.,CASSVGQVGGLHKNEQFF